This passage covers 29 T cell receptor beta chains from one sample sequenced in a study of T cells in Graves' hyperthyroidism and ophthalmopathy. Template material for amplifying TCR beta CDR3 regions consisted of RNA transcripts. The TCR CDR3 first-round RT-PCR relied on the HTBI primer set. TCRdb independently ran MiXCR on the multiplex PCR reads; one entry per CDR3 protein. The sample contains 490,000 or so distinct CDR3 sequences, approximately 20% of which appear only once. The sample comprised blood. The source of these receptors is a man aged 35 to 55 with Graves' ophthalmopathy.

This clonotype was detected a few times. This chain links TRBV27 with TRBJ2-3, with D perhaps matching TRBD2 (5 bases). The CDR3 consists of 14 residues. The germline V gene encodes CDR1 MNHEY and CDR2 SMNVEV (reference sequence). V lost 5 bases, J lost 2 bases, and 11 bases lay in between. The CDR3 coding sequence is TGTGCCAGCAGTCCTCAGCGGACCACAGATACGCAGTATTTT. This sequence encodes CASSPQRTTDTQYF.

The sample holds many counts of this clonotype. The DNA of the CDR3 is TGCAGTGCTCTAGCGGGAGGCTCCTACAATGAGCAGTTCTTC. Protein: CSALAGGSYNEQFF. V usage is TRBV20-1 and J usage is TRBJ2-1; 11 bases agree with TRBD2. After removal of 5 bases from V and 0 bases from J, the junction contained 0 bases not matched to a gene. Per germline, CDR1 DFQATT and CDR2 SNEGSKA (reference sequence). The CDR3 is 14 amino acids.

This clonotype appeared many times. The J gene is TRBJ1-2, the V gene TRBV6-1; 10 bases match TRBD1. There are 13 residues in the CDR3. Germline CDR1 is MNHNS and CDR2 is SASEGT. Trimming at V came to 7 bases and at J to 7 bases, leaving 6 bases not matched to a gene. CDR3 protein: CASTRDRGLGYTF. In DNA, the CDR3 is TGTGCCAGCACCAGAGACAGGGGGCTTGGCTACACCTTC.

In the case of this clonotype: It may be a read error: a sequence one base away is much more abundant. The chain carries TRBV15 and TRBJ1-2, with D uncertain. Germline V gene sequence: CDR1 LNHNV, CDR2 YYDKDF (reference sequence). V dropped 4 bases and J dropped 5 bases, with 17 bases sitting between them. This CDR3 is 15 amino acids long. The CDR3 sequence: CATSINPAGGYGYTF. CDR3 nucleotides: TGTGCCACCAGCATTAACCCAGCAGGCGGGTATGGCTACACCTTC.

This clonotype occurred a few times. The genes are TRBV2 and TRBJ2-3; TRBD1 matches 8 bases. Trimming cost V 6 bases and J 4 bases; bases outside gene matches: 9. The CDR3 contains 15 residues. Germline CDR1 is SNHLY and CDR2 is FYNNEI. The CDR3, as DNA: TGTGCCAGCAGCCGACGCCGGACAGGGTCAGATACGCAGTATTTT. Residues: CASSRRRTGSDTQYF.

This clonotype was counted between two and nine times. J is TRBJ1-2 and V is TRBV29-1, with D unclear. Trimming stripped 5 bases from V and 4 bases from J, with 14 bases between. The CDR3 loop spans 13 amino acids. Germline CDR1 reads SQVTM; CDR2 reads ANQGSEA. The CDR3 here is CSVILESGYGYTF. In DNA form, the CDR3 reads TGCAGCGTTATTTTAGAGTCTGGCTATGGCTACACCTTC.

Details on this clonotype: Being one base from a much bigger clone, this may be a read error. The rearrangement joins TRBV12-3 or TRBV12-4 to TRBJ2-1; 12 bases map to TRBD2. Unmatched junction bases numbered 9, after V lost 3 bases and J lost 9 bases. This CDR3 contains 16 residues. The CDR3 bases are TGTGCCAGCAGTTTTCAGGCGACTAGCGGGAGAGTTGAGCAGTTCTTC. Its translation is CASSFQATSGRVEQFF.

V is TRBV15 and J is TRBJ2-4, with 11 bases fitting TRBD2. This CDR3 is built from 18 residues. CDR1 is LNHNV and CDR2 is YYDKDF in the germline V gene (reference sequence). V was pared by 0 bases and J by 0 bases, with 4 bases of the junction left unmatched. CDR3 nucleotides: TGTGCCACCAGCAGAGAGGGACTAGCGGTCCTAGCCAAAAACATTCAGTACTTC. It encodes CATSREGLAVLAKNIQYF.

This clonotype was detected only once. CDR3 residues: CASSLAGGAWYGYTF. The CDR3 DNA is TGTGCCAGCAGTTTGGCAGGGGGCGCATGGTATGGCTACACCTTC. This chain connects TRBV27 to TRBJ1-2; TRBD1 matches at 8 bases. V shed 3 bases, J shed 5 bases, and the junction held 8 bases outside the gene matches. Per the germline V gene, CDR1 is MNHEY and CDR2 is SMNVEV (reference sequence). The CDR3 has 15 residues.

In its sample, this clonotype was seen a few times. The chain is built from TRBV3-1 and TRBJ2-5; TRBD2 matches 7 bases. This CDR3 has 17 residues. Losses at the gene ends were 4 bases for V and 1 base for J; bases not matched to a gene: 12. CDR1 LGHDT and CDR2 YNNKEL come from the germline V gene (reference sequence). As DNA, the CDR3 is TGTGCCAGCAGCCCAGTGGCCCGGGGGGATCTCCAAGAGACCCAGTACTTC. This sequence encodes CASSPVARGDLQETQYF.

With regard to this clonotype: The germline gene is not matched at one end of the junction; a read error may be the cause. The chain joins TRBV2 to TRBJ1-1; possibly TRBD1 for D (6 bases). The CDR3 runs to 14 residues. Germline V gene sequence: CDR1 SNHLY, CDR2 FYNNEI. The CDR3 protein is CAGEQQGLNTEACF. The CDR3 DNA sequence: TGTGCCGGAGAACAACAGGGCTTGAACACTGAAGCTTGCTTT.

The chain is built from TRBV30 and TRBJ1-5; unclear D gene. Germline V gene data show CDR1 as GTSNPN and CDR2 as SVGIG (reference sequence). Trimming shortened V by 1 base and J by 4 bases, and 8 bases separated the two germline ends. The length of the CDR3 is 13 residues. The CDR3 loop is CAWSGAGNQPQHF. As DNA, the CDR3 is TGTGCCTGGAGTGGCGCTGGGAATCAGCCCCAGCATTTT.

This clonotype has a count of ten or more. This chain links TRBV28 with TRBJ2-1, with 8 bases lining up with TRBD1. Trimming at V came to 6 bases and at J to 0 bases, leaving 10 bases not matched to a gene. The germline V gene has CDR1 MDHEN and CDR2 SYDVKM. The CDR3 runs 17 residues. CDR3 sequence reads: CASRSTGGLSSYNEQFF. The CDR3 nucleotides are TGTGCCAGCAGATCTACAGGGGGGTTGAGCTCCTACAATGAGCAGTTCTTC.

This clonotype appeared many times. V usage is TRBV11-1 and J usage is TRBJ2-3; 10 bases match TRBD2. The germline V gene has CDR1 SGHAT and CDR2 FQDESV (reference sequence). V dropped 5 bases and J dropped 6; count of bases not matched to a gene: 11. The CDR3 is made up of 16 amino acids. CDR3 sequence (DNA): TGTGCCAGCAGCCGACACCCTAGCGGGAGTGGGGATACGCAGTATTTT. Amino acid sequence: CASSRHPSGSGDTQYF. The whole variable domain, filled in from reference TRBV11-1 and TRBJ2-3, reads EAEVAQSPRYKITEKSQAVAFWCDPISGHATLYWYRQILGQGPELLVQFQDESVVDDSQLPKDRFSAERLKGVDSTLKIQPAELGDSAMYLCASSRHPSGSGDTQYFGPGTRLTVL.

The CDR3 DNA reads as TGTGCCAGCAGTTTTGGGACACGGATTCCTAACTATGGCTACACCTTC. This codes for CASSFGTRIPNYGYTF. The gene calls are TRBV12-3 or TRBV12-4 and TRBJ1-2, with D perhaps matching TRBD1 (6 bases). The CDR3 is 16 amino acids. V lost 3 bases, J lost 0 bases, and 14 bases lay in between.

This clonotype was recorded many times. The rearrangement joins TRBV12-3 or TRBV12-4 to TRBJ2-3; 11 bases are shared with TRBD2. With V trimmed by 5 bases and J by 0 bases, 13 bases remained unmatched. The CDR3 is made up of 19 amino acids. The CDR3 DNA sequence: TGTGCCAGCAGTCCGGCCCCCGGGACTAGCGGCTTTAGCACAGATACGCAGTATTTT. Translating it yields CASSPAPGTSGFSTDTQYF.

This clonotype was found a few times. V and J are TRBV5-1 and TRBJ2-7, with D unclear. Germline loops: CDR1 SGHRS, CDR2 YFSETQ. The germline V and J ends were trimmed by 4 bases and 3 bases, with 11 bases remaining between them. The CDR3 extends over 13 amino acids. CDR3 protein: CASSPEADYEQYF. The CDR3 coding sequence is TGCGCCAGCAGCCCTGAGGCAGACTACGAGCAGTACTTC.

The rearrangement links TRBV12-3 or TRBV12-4 to TRBJ1-5; D not certain. V was shortened by 7 bases and J by 2 bases, with 15 bases between the two germline ends. CDR3 size: 15 residues. CDR3 protein: CASTLETIGNQPQHF. For the CDR3, the DNA is TGTGCCAGCACCCTCGAGACAATAGGCAATCAGCCCCAGCATTTT.

This clonotype has just a few counts. This chain joins TRBV3-1 and TRBJ2-5; the match to TRBD1 covers 9 bases. Trimming at V came to 3 bases and at J to 5 bases, leaving 7 bases not matched to a gene. Germline CDR1 LGHDT, CDR2 YNNKEL (reference sequence). The CDR3 has 15 residues. The CDR3 loop reads CASSHPGQGWETQYF. CDR3 DNA sequence: TGTGCCAGCAGCCACCCGGGACAGGGATGGGAGACCCAGTACTTC.

This clonotype was counted ten times or more. V gene TRBV7-8 combines with J gene TRBJ2-2; 11 bases are shared with TRBD2. The junction had 5 bases not matched to a gene; V was cut back by 4 bases and J by 7 bases. Germline-derived CDR1 and CDR2 are SGHVS and FQNEAQ. The CDR3 sequence is 15 residues long. The CDR3 here is CASSYGLAGDGELFF. In DNA form, the CDR3 reads TGTGCCAGCAGCTACGGACTAGCGGGTGACGGGGAGCTGTTTTTT.

The chain couples TRBV6-1 to TRBJ1-2; maybe TRBD1 (5 bases). CDR1 is MNHNS, CDR2 SASEGT, per germline. The CDR3 totals 13 residues. V was clipped by 7 bases and J by 2 bases, with 11 bases between them. CDR3 sequence: CASISGQNYGYTF. The CDR3 DNA is TGTGCCAGCATCTCGGGGCAGAACTATGGCTACACCTTC.

This clonotype came up a few times. The chain joins TRBV27 to TRBJ1-2, with D uncertain. Germline-derived CDR1 and CDR2 are MNHEY and SMNVEV (reference sequence). The germline V and J ends were trimmed by 10 bases and 11 bases, with 23 bases remaining between them. The length of the CDR3 is 13 residues. The CDR3 DNA is TGTGCCACCAAAAGGACTGCATTTCTTGGGTACACCTTC. It specifies CATKRTAFLGYTF.

In this sample, this clonotype turned up many times. The chain employs TRBV5-1 and TRBJ2-7, with 10 bases lining up with TRBD2. CDR3 length equals 16 residues. Germline CDR1 is SGHRS and CDR2 is YFSETQ. V shed 4 bases, J shed 2 bases, and the junction held 9 bases outside the gene matches. The CDR3 is CASSPFGTSAAYEQYF. CDR3 nucleotides: TGCGCCAGCAGCCCCTTCGGGACTAGCGCCGCCTACGAGCAGTACTTC.

The sample holds a few counts of this clonotype. The chain recombines TRBV27 with TRBJ1-1; D gene ambiguous. The CDR3 contains 15 residues. Germline assignment: CDR1 MNHEY and CDR2 SMNVEV (reference sequence). Trimming removed 6 bases from V and 5 bases from J, with 19 bases in between. In nucleotides, the CDR3 is TGTGCCAGCAGCCCAAACGCTCCAGTTGTTACTGAAGCTTTCTTT. Amino acids: CASSPNAPVVTEAFF.

This clonotype showed up just a few times. V gene TRBV7-8 combines with J gene TRBJ1-6; possibly TRBD1 for D (6 bases). This CDR3 has 13 amino acids. Germline values: CDR1 SGHVS, CDR2 FQNEAQ. Trimming took off 10 bases at V and 7 bases at J, with 14 bases between the two ends. Written as DNA, the CDR3 is TGTGCCATCCGGAGGGACATCAATTCACCCCTCCACTTT. It translates to CAIRRDINSPLHF.

V and J are TRBV15 and TRBJ2-1; 8 bases match TRBD1. Germline CDR1 reads LNHNV; CDR2 reads YYDKDF (reference sequence). The CDR3 has 14 amino acids. V lost 3 bases and J lost 10; bases outside the gene matches: 8. The CDR3: CATSRVDRESEQFF. The CDR3 DNA follows: TGTGCCACCAGCAGGGTGGACAGGGAATCCGAGCAGTTCTTC.

The rearrangement links TRBV30 to TRBJ1-2; 11 bases map to TRBD1. The CDR3 covers 14 residues. The V gene's germline CDR1 is GTSNPN and CDR2 SVGIG (reference sequence). V lost 3 bases, J lost 3 bases, and 3 bases stayed unmatched. CDR3 protein: CAWSGQGADYGYTF. CDR3 nucleotides: TGTGCCTGGAGCGGACAGGGGGCAGACTATGGCTACACCTTC.

V is TRBV10-3 and J is TRBJ2-3; D ambiguous. Trimming shortened V by 2 bases and J by 0 bases, and 6 bases separated the two germline ends. The CDR3 is 14 residues long. Germline lookup yields CDR1 ENHRY and CDR2 SYGVKD. The CDR3 nucleotides are TGTGCCATCAGTGAGGCAGGCAGCACAGATACGCAGTATTTT. Its translation: CAISEAGSTDTQYF.

The chain is built from TRBV30 and TRBJ1-2; a possible D gene is TRBD1 (5 bases). This CDR3 contains 15 residues. The V gene's germline CDR1 is GTSNPN and CDR2 SVGIG (reference sequence). V gave up 0 bases and J gave up 4 bases, with 15 bases separating them. The CDR3 sequence is CAWSVGPGSSYGYTF. CDR3 DNA: TGTGCCTGGAGTGTAGGGCCAGGGTCGAGCTATGGCTACACCTTC.